The following is a TCR beta chain sequence with its context. No antigen is known for it. The data were obtained in a study of CD8+CD57+ T cells in acquired aplastic anemia. Whole-study context: As sequenced from healthy donors, CD4+ cells averaged roughly 10 million reads.

TCR beta VDJ and CDR3 profiling used genomic DNA as template. TCRdb reprocessed the reads with MiXCR, giving one entry per CDR3 protein. The table includes some 190,000 distinct CDR3 sequences, about 53% detected once. The CDR3 is made up of 16 amino acids. Looked up from germline, CDR1 is SGHTA and CDR2 is FQGTGA. V was pared by 5 bases and J by 1 base, with 15 bases between. Points from the study as a whole: A significant difference in CD8+ Simpson's diversity between patients and controls was not found.

Sequencing was done on a sample of sorted CD4+, CD8+, or CD8+CD57+ T cells (not recorded which) from PBMCs. This TCR derives from a human donor in good health, serving as a control. The genes are TRBV7-3 and TRBJ1-3, with D maybe TRBD1 (6 bases). The CDR3: CASSVDVTGSGNTIYF. In DNA, the CDR3 is TGTGCCAGCAGCGTAGATGTTACAGGGTCTGGAAACACCATATATTTT.